This is a list of T cell receptor beta chains from one sample in a study of T cell repertoires in cytomegalovirus infection. From the reads, TCRdb called clonotypes with MiXCR, one entry per CDR3 protein. The sample holds some 700,000 distinct CDR3 sequences, 35% to 45% seen once. The sequenced material came from PBMCs. The receptor set was obtained from a human donor in good health (CMV status not recorded). Some clones in this sample may be carry-over from other donors' samples. CDR3s include the opening cysteine and the closing phenylalanine or tryptophan. The order of the fields is V gene, clone size, D gene, J gene, CDR3 protein, CDR3 DNA. A D gene is named only where the DNA matches it firmly. Clone size is stated in some rows and not others, as once, few, many or a class when expanded.

v_gene: TRBV7-2
abundance: many
d_gene: TRBD1
j_gene: TRBJ2-7
CDR3aa: CASSLDRGRSSEQYF
CDR3nt: TGTGCCAGCAGCCTCGACAGGGGGCGCAGTAGTGAGCAGTACTTC

v_gene: TRBV28
abundance: -
d_gene: -
j_gene: TRBJ1-5
CDR3aa: CASSNPNQPQHF
CDR3nt: TGTGCCAGCAGTAACCCGAATCAGCCCCAGCATTTT

v_gene: TRBV28
abundance: few
d_gene: TRBD2
j_gene: TRBJ2-7
CDR3aa: CASKNSGSSYEQYF
CDR3nt: TGTGCCAGCAAAAATAGCGGGAGCTCCTACGAGCAGTACTTC

v_gene: TRBV20-1
abundance: -
d_gene: -
j_gene: TRBJ1-3
CDR3aa: CSARSGGSGNTIYF
CDR3nt: TGCAGTGCTAGATCCGGGGGGTCTGGAAACACCATATATTTT

v_gene: TRBV4-1
abundance: -
d_gene: -
j_gene: TRBJ2-6
CDR3aa: CASSLGRGDVLTF
CDR3nt: TGCGCCAGCAGCCTTGGCAGGGGTGATGTCCTGACTTTC

v_gene: TRBV28
abundance: -
d_gene: -
j_gene: TRBJ1-4
CDR3aa: CASSAAGGRGEKLFF
CDR3nt: TGTGCCAGCAGTGCCGCGGGGGGGAGAGGCGAAAAACTGTTTTTT

v_gene: TRBV10-1
abundance: -
d_gene: -
j_gene: TRBJ2-5
CDR3aa: CASSRTAGETQYF
CDR3nt: TGCGCCAGCAGCAGGACTGCAGGAGAGACCCAGTACTTC

v_gene: TRBV6-5
abundance: few
d_gene: TRBD1
j_gene: TRBJ2-1
CDR3aa: CASSRDRWSNEQFF
CDR3nt: TGTGCCAGCAGTCGGGACAGGTGGTCCAATGAGCAGTTCTTC

v_gene: TRBV6-1
abundance: -
d_gene: -
j_gene: TRBJ1-5
CDR3aa: CASSDKGRNQPQHF
CDR3nt: TGTGCCAGCAGTGATAAGGGGCGGAATCAGCCCCAGCATTTT

v_gene: TRBV19
abundance: -
d_gene: -
j_gene: TRBJ1-4
CDR3aa: CASSIRQLNEKLFF
CDR3nt: TGTGCCAGTAGTATACGACAGCTTAATGAAAAACTGTTTTTT

v_gene: TRBV7-4
abundance: -
d_gene: TRBD2
j_gene: TRBJ2-1
CDR3aa: CASSLNSGSLKFF
CDR3nt: TGTGCCAGCAGCTTGAACAGCGGGAGTTTGAAGTTCTTC

v_gene: TRBV7-2
abundance: -
d_gene: -
j_gene: TRBJ1-1
CDR3aa: CASSLTGTKNTEAFF
CDR3nt: TGTGCCAGCAGTCTAACCGGGACAAAGAACACTGAAGCTTTCTTT

v_gene: TRBV24-1
abundance: -
d_gene: -
j_gene: TRBJ1-1
CDR3aa: CATSDPRQGDTEAFF
CDR3nt: TGTGCCACCAGTGACCCCCGGCAAGGCGACACTGAAGCTTTCTTT

v_gene: TRBV5-1
abundance: -
d_gene: -
j_gene: TRBJ2-2
CDR3aa: CASRTVNTGELFF
CDR3nt: TGCGCCAGCAGGACGGTGAACACCGGGGAGCTGTTTTTT

v_gene: TRBV6-1
abundance: few
d_gene: TRBD2
j_gene: TRBJ2-7
CDR3aa: CASSVPGLPYEQYF
CDR3nt: TGTGCCAGCAGTGTTCCGGGACTACCCTACGAGCAGTACTTC

v_gene: TRBV6-7
abundance: -
d_gene: TRBD2
j_gene: TRBJ2-1
CDR3aa: CASSYHGLAGARNEQFF
CDR3nt: TGTGCCAGCAGTTACCACGGACTAGCGGGAGCCCGCAATGAGCAGTTCTTC

v_gene: TRBV11-1
abundance: few
d_gene: -
j_gene: TRBJ2-2
CDR3aa: CASSLRGRSTGELFF
CDR3nt: TGTGCCAGCAGCTTACGAGGGAGGAGCACCGGGGAGCTGTTTTTT

v_gene: TRBV28
abundance: -
d_gene: -
j_gene: TRBJ1-4
CDR3aa: CASQTQGRQEKLFF
CDR3nt: TGTGCCAGTCAGACCCAGGGGAGGCAGGAAAAACTGTTTTTT

v_gene: TRBV7-8
abundance: many
d_gene: TRBD1
j_gene: TRBJ1-4
CDR3aa: CASSLGTGSEKLFF
CDR3nt: TGTGCCAGCAGCCTCGGGACAGGGAGTGAAAAACTGTTTTTT

v_gene: TRBV11-1
abundance: few
d_gene: -
j_gene: TRBJ2-5
CDR3aa: CASSLGHNFQETQYF
CDR3nt: TGTGCCAGCAGCCTGGGCCATAACTTTCAAGAGACCCAGTACTTC

v_gene: TRBV7-8
abundance: few
d_gene: -
j_gene: TRBJ1-5
CDR3aa: CASSLGSATVNQPQHF
CDR3nt: TGTGCCAGCAGCTTAGGATCAGCGACGGTCAATCAGCCCCAGCATTTT

v_gene: TRBV9
abundance: -
d_gene: TRBD2
j_gene: TRBJ2-3
CDR3aa: CASSVGSGRSGDTQYF
CDR3nt: TGTGCCAGCAGCGTAGGGTCCGGGAGGTCAGGAGATACGCAGTATTTT

v_gene: TRBV10-3
abundance: -
d_gene: -
j_gene: TRBJ1-1
CDR3aa: CAISFNAGAEAFF
CDR3nt: TGTGCCATCAGTTTTAACGCAGGGGCCGAAGCTTTCTTT

v_gene: TRBV7-8
abundance: few
d_gene: TRBD1
j_gene: TRBJ1-2
CDR3aa: CASRPGTGKDYGYTF
CDR3nt: TGTGCCAGCAGGCCCGGGACAGGGAAGGACTACGGCTACACCTTC

v_gene: TRBV6-8
abundance: -
d_gene: -
j_gene: TRBJ1-3
CDR3aa: CASSDRRNTIYF
CDR3nt: TGTGCCAGCAGTGACAGACGAAACACCATATATTTT

v_gene: TRBV12-3/TRBV12-4
abundance: few
d_gene: -
j_gene: TRBJ1-2
CDR3aa: CASSIPGRGYGYTF
CDR3nt: TGTGCCAGCAGCATTCCGGGACGGGGCTATGGCTACACCTTC

v_gene: TRBV11-2
abundance: -
d_gene: TRBD2
j_gene: TRBJ2-1
CDR3aa: CASKLAGSYNEQFF
CDR3nt: TGTGCCAGCAAACTAGCGGGGTCCTACAATGAGCAGTTCTTC

v_gene: TRBV7-8
abundance: -
d_gene: -
j_gene: TRBJ2-3
CDR3aa: CASALTRSTDTQYF
CDR3nt: TGTGCCAGCGCACTCACCCGGTCCACAGATACGCAGTATTTT

v_gene: TRBV28
abundance: -
d_gene: TRBD1
j_gene: TRBJ1-5
CDR3aa: CASSLWGDRTNQPQHF
CDR3nt: TGTGCCAGCAGTTTATGGGGGGACAGGACTAATCAGCCCCAGCATTTT

v_gene: TRBV19
abundance: -
d_gene: TRBD1
j_gene: TRBJ1-2
CDR3aa: CASRPDRGGHDGYTF
CDR3nt: TGTGCCAGTAGACCCGACAGGGGTGGACACGATGGCTACACCTTC

v_gene: TRBV18
abundance: -
d_gene: -
j_gene: TRBJ1-1
CDR3aa: CASSLPPGVRNTEAFF
CDR3nt: TGTGCCAGCTCACTTCCACCGGGGGTCAGGAACACTGAAGCTTTCTTT

v_gene: TRBV19
abundance: few
d_gene: -
j_gene: TRBJ1-5
CDR3aa: CASSDDSAYQPQHF
CDR3nt: TGTGCCAGTAGTGACGACAGCGCCTATCAGCCCCAGCATTTT

v_gene: TRBV6-6
abundance: -
d_gene: -
j_gene: TRBJ2-1
CDR3aa: CASSYGLVYNEQFF
CDR3nt: TGTGCCAGCAGTTACGGGCTAGTCTACAATGAGCAGTTCTTC

v_gene: TRBV12-3/TRBV12-4
abundance: few
d_gene: -
j_gene: TRBJ2-7
CDR3aa: CASSLAHNKGAYF
CDR3nt: TGTGCCAGCAGTTTAGCTCACAACAAGGGTGCGTACTTC

v_gene: TRBV28
abundance: -
d_gene: -
j_gene: TRBJ1-5
CDR3aa: CASSFSQPQHF
CDR3nt: TGTGCCAGCAGTTTTTCTCAGCCCCAGCATTTT

v_gene: TRBV6-6
abundance: -
d_gene: -
j_gene: TRBJ2-1
CDR3aa: CASSAKTTVGGNEQFF
CDR3nt: TGTGCCAGCAGCGCCAAGACCACTGTTGGGGGCAATGAGCAGTTCTTC

v_gene: TRBV7-2
abundance: many
d_gene: -
j_gene: TRBJ2-2
CDR3aa: CASSLFRNTGELFF
CDR3nt: TGTGCCAGCAGCTTATTCCGGAACACCGGGGAGCTGTTTTTT

v_gene: TRBV6-6
abundance: -
d_gene: -
j_gene: TRBJ1-5
CDR3aa: CASSSRDNRAYGNQPQHF
CDR3nt: TGTGCCAGCAGTTCCCGGGACAACCGAGCCTATGGCAATCAGCCCCAGCATTTT

v_gene: TRBV2
abundance: few
d_gene: -
j_gene: TRBJ2-3
CDR3aa: CASSDSADTQYF
CDR3nt: TGTGCCAGCAGTGATTCCGCAGATACGCAGTATTTT

v_gene: TRBV5-6
abundance: -
d_gene: TRBD1
j_gene: TRBJ1-2
CDR3aa: CASSWSGTGQRYTF
CDR3nt: TGTGCCAGCAGCTGGTCCGGGACAGGGCAGCGCTACACCTTC

v_gene: TRBV20-1
abundance: -
d_gene: TRBD2
j_gene: TRBJ2-1
CDR3aa: CSARDLAGNYKEQFF
CDR3nt: TGCAGTGCTAGAGATCTAGCGGGAAACTACAAGGAGCAGTTCTTC

v_gene: TRBV25-1
abundance: -
d_gene: -
j_gene: TRBJ2-4
CDR3aa: CASSESQVAKNIQYF
CDR3nt: TGTGCCAGCAGTGAAAGCCAGGTAGCCAAAAACATTCAGTACTTC

v_gene: TRBV28
abundance: few
d_gene: -
j_gene: TRBJ2-3
CDR3aa: CASISRPYTDTQYF
CDR3nt: TGTGCCAGCATTTCTAGGCCCTACACAGATACGCAGTATTTT

v_gene: TRBV29-1
abundance: -
d_gene: -
j_gene: TRBJ1-1
CDR3aa: CSVRSGVFEAFF
CDR3nt: TGCAGCGTTCGGTCGGGGGTCTTTGAAGCTTTCTTT

v_gene: TRBV6-1
abundance: -
d_gene: -
j_gene: TRBJ1-5
CDR3aa: CASRTMGGSGGSNQPQHF
CDR3nt: TGTGCCAGCAGGACTATGGGGGGTTCGGGTGGTAGCAATCAGCCCCAGCATTTT